The 26 T cell receptor beta chains given below trace back to one sample, sequenced in a study of cytomegalovirus exposure and HLA in healthy donors. A multiplex PCR was run with 60 Vbeta primers and 13 Jbeta primers. The assay was immunoSEQ multiplex PCR, and TCRdb's table has in-frame clones only and misses some. The repertoire consists of around 100,000 clones, with 70% to 80% occurring once and the leading ten covering more than 9.5%. Sequenced material: PBMCs. The receptors here all came from a male donor in good health and CMV-seropositive.

CDR3 sequence reads: CASRPPGSMYNEQFF. The CDR3 DNA sequence: TGTGCCAGCAGGCCCCCCGGGAGCATGTACAATGAGCAGTTCTTC. The chain uses TRBV11-2 and TRBJ2-1, with TRBD2 as a possible D gene (6 bases). Germline CDR1 reads SGHAT; CDR2 reads FQNNGV. CDR3 length: 15 amino acids. V lost 6 bases, J lost 4 bases, and 16 bases lay in between.

The chain combines TRBV7-2 with TRBJ2-5; TRBD1 matches at 9 bases. The germline V gene has CDR1 SGHTA and CDR2 FQGNSA. Trimming at V came to 2 bases and at J to 8 bases, leaving 9 bases not matched to a gene. The CDR3 runs to 15 residues. CDR3 DNA sequence: TGTGCCAGCAGCTTATGGCCGGGACAGGGTTTAACCCAGTACTTC. It is translated as CASSLWPGQGLTQYF.

V is TRBV6-5 and J is TRBJ2-5, with D perhaps matching TRBD2 (6 bases). This CDR3 spans 15 amino acids. Germline V gives CDR1 MNHEY, CDR2 SVGAGI. The V end was cut by 7 bases, the J end by 5 bases, with 20 bases between. CDR3 DNA: TGTGCCAGCACTCAAAACCGGGCAGGGAGGGAGACCCAGTACTTC. Protein: CASTQNRAGRETQYF.

The rearrangement joins TRBV7-2 to TRBJ2-7; 12 positions match TRBD2. The CDR3 runs 14 residues. Germline CDR1 reads SGHTA; CDR2 reads FQGNSA. After removal of 7 bases from V and 3 bases from J, the junction contained 4 bases not matched to a gene. The CDR3 nucleotides are TGTGCCAGCACCCTGACTAGCGGGAGCTACGAGCAGTACTTC. It codes for CASTLTSGSYEQYF.

The sample holds a few counts of this clone. The chain couples TRBV9 to TRBJ2-1, with TRBD1 identical over 8 bases. This CDR3 has 17 amino acids. CDR1 and CDR2 from the germline V gene are SGDLS and YYNGEE. The V gene end was trimmed by 0 bases and the J gene end by 10 bases; junction bases not matched to a gene: 15. CDR3 in amino acids: CASSVAPRAGGRGEQFF. CDR3 coding DNA: TGTGCCAGCAGCGTAGCCCCCAGGGCAGGGGGCCGTGGGGAGCAGTTCTTC.

Relative to its sample, this clone is medium-sized. The chain has TRBV4-1 and TRBJ2-3; D ambiguous. Trimming stripped 1 base from V and 3 bases from J, with 8 bases between. This CDR3 region has 14 residues. Germline-derived CDR1 and CDR2 are MGHRA and YSYEKL. The CDR3, as DNA: TGCGCCAGCAGCCAAGTCGTTACTACAGATACGCAGTATTTT. Translated, it gives CASSQVVTTDTQYF.

This chain joins TRBV5-1 and TRBJ2-2; TRBD2 matches at 7 bases. Trimming at V came to 0 bases and at J to 0 bases, leaving 2 bases not matched to a gene. This CDR3 has 16 amino acids. Germline CDR1 reads SGHRS; CDR2 reads YFSETQ. CDR3 residues: CASSLERGANTGELFF. The CDR3, as DNA: TGCGCCAGCAGCTTGGAGCGGGGTGCGAACACCGGGGAGCTGTTTTTT.

The chain couples TRBV6-1 to TRBJ2-1; D unclear. Deletions cut 0 bases from V and 2 bases from J, with 14 bases between. Germline CDR1 is MNHNS and CDR2 is SASEGT. This CDR3 has 17 amino acids. CDR3 sequence: CASSEAPGRQPYNEQFF. CDR3 nucleotides: TGTGCCAGCAGTGAAGCGCCGGGTCGGCAACCCTACAATGAGCAGTTCTTC.

The rearrangement uses TRBV29-1 and TRBJ2-3, with 11 bases that match TRBD2. Germline loops: CDR1 SQVTM, CDR2 ANQGSEA. The CDR3 sequence is 15 residues long. V was pared by 1 base and J by 9 bases, with 9 bases of the junction left unmatched. The CDR3 bases are TGCAGCGTTGAAGCCGGGACTAGCGGTCTGGGAACGCAGTATTTT. Translating gives CSVEAGTSGLGTQYF.

V and J are TRBV2 and TRBJ2-7, with 7 bases matching TRBD1. With V trimmed by 8 bases and J by 3 bases, 7 bases remained unmatched. CDR1 and CDR2 from the germline V gene are SNHLY and FYNNEI. The CDR3 runs to 13 residues. The CDR3: CASLRDSDYEQYF. CDR3 in DNA: TGTGCCAGCCTCAGGGACAGCGACTACGAGCAGTACTTC.

V is TRBV19 and J is TRBJ2-7; 10 nucleotides line up with TRBD1. The CDR3 contains 14 residues. Germline V gene sequence: CDR1 LNHDA, CDR2 SQIVND (reference sequence). V was pared by 4 bases and J by 3 bases, with 3 bases of the junction left unmatched. The CDR3 region has the DNA TGTGCCAGTAGTAGACGGGACAGGGGCTACGAGCAGTACTTC. As protein: CASSRRDRGYEQYF.

V and J are TRBV5-4 and TRBJ1-2; D gene uncertain. This CDR3 contains 15 residues. From germline, CDR1 is SGHNT and CDR2 YYREEE (reference sequence). V was pared by 4 bases and J by 7 bases, with 20 bases between. CDR3 residues: CASSPRLQTEGGYTF. The CDR3 region has the DNA TGTGCCAGCAGCCCCCGGCTTCAAACCGAGGGTGGCTACACCTTC.

The V and J genes are TRBV6-1 and TRBJ2-7, with D possibly TRBD2 on 5 matching bases. Looked up from germline, CDR1 is MNHNS and CDR2 is SASEGT. The CDR3 covers 15 residues. Trimming stripped 2 bases from V and 3 bases from J, with 14 bases between. CDR3 DNA: TGTGCCAGCAGTGAAAGTATGGGGAGTAGCTACGAGCAGTACTTC. Its translation is CASSESMGSSYEQYF.

About this clone itself: At one end, the junction sequence differs from germline, possibly due to a read error. The chain couples TRBV19 to TRBJ2-3, with D uncertain. The germline V gene has CDR1 LNHDA and CDR2 SQIVND (reference sequence). This CDR3 comprises 12 residues. The CDR3 sequence is CASSYTFDTQYF. CDR3 DNA sequence: TGTGCCAGTAGTTATACCTTCGATACACAGTATTTT.

The chain recombines TRBV6-5 with TRBJ2-7; 7 bases are a match to TRBD2. This CDR3 region has 13 residues. Germline lookup yields CDR1 MNHEY and CDR2 SVGAGI. With 8 bases clipped from V and 3 bases from J, the junction kept 7 bases outside the gene matches. The CDR3 nucleotides are TGTGCCAGCTTGGGGGAGGGTAACTACGAGCAGTACTTC. Translating it yields CASLGEGNYEQYF.

The chain combines TRBV7-2 with TRBJ2-3; 11 positions agree with TRBD2. Trimming removed 1 base from V and 3 bases from J; junction bases left unmatched: 3. The CDR3 has 16 residues. The germline CDR1 and CDR2 sequences are SGHTA and FQGNSA. Here the CDR3 DNA reads TGTGCCAGCAGCTTAGTTACTAGCGGGAGAACAGATACGCAGTATTTT. This translates into CASSLVTSGRTDTQYF.

V and J are TRBV5-1 and TRBJ1-5, with D perhaps TRBD1 (6 bases). This CDR3 comprises 15 residues. V was trimmed by 0 bases and J by 3 bases, leaving 10 bases between them. The germline CDR1 and CDR2 sequences are SGHRS and YFSETQ. CDR3 loop: CASSLDPGDNQPQHF. CDR3 nucleotides: TGCGCCAGCAGCTTGGATCCAGGGGACAATCAGCCCCAGCATTTT.

The chain combines TRBV5-1 with TRBJ2-7, with 15 nucleotides matching TRBD2. Germline CDR1 reads SGHRS; CDR2 reads YFSETQ. J gave up 5 bases and V 0 bases, and 3 bases lay outside the gene matches. The CDR3 covers 16 residues. The CDR3 reads CASSLGTSGRADEQYF. DNA for the CDR3: TGCGCCAGCAGCTTGGGGACTAGCGGGAGGGCGGACGAGCAGTACTTC.

The rearrangement uses TRBV7-8 and TRBJ2-7, with 7 bases lining up with TRBD2. With 1 base clipped from V and 3 bases from J, the junction kept 6 bases outside the gene matches. This CDR3 is 15 amino acids long. Germline loops: CDR1 SGHVS, CDR2 FQNEAQ. This CDR3 is CASSLGEGLSYEQYF. CDR3 bases: TGTGCCAGCAGCTTAGGGGAGGGTTTAAGCTACGAGCAGTACTTC.

The V and J genes are TRBV5-1 and TRBJ2-1, with D perhaps TRBD2 (5 bases). The CDR3 contains 15 residues. The V end was cut by 0 bases, the J end by 6 bases, with 13 bases between. Per germline, CDR1 SGHRS and CDR2 YFSETQ. The CDR3 spells CASSLAGSEFNEQFF. The CDR3 nucleotides read TGCGCCAGCAGCTTGGCCGGTAGCGAATTCAATGAGCAGTTCTTC.

The chain uses TRBV7-9 and TRBJ2-2; tentative D call: TRBD2 (6 bases). Germline assignment: CDR1 SEHNR and CDR2 FQNEAQ (reference sequence). There are 15 residues in the CDR3. V shed 3 bases and J shed 7 bases, with 15 bases lying between them. This CDR3 is CASSFTPLGGGELFF. The DNA of the CDR3 is TGTGCCAGCAGCTTCACCCCCTTGGGGGGCGGGGAGCTGTTTTTT.

This clone was detected once. V gene TRBV19 combines with J gene TRBJ2-1, with a possible D match to TRBD2 (5 bases). The V gene lost 2 bases and the J gene lost 1 base, with 18 bases spanning the gap. The CDR3 has 18 amino acids. Germline V gene sequence: CDR1 LNHDA, CDR2 SQIVND (reference sequence). DNA of the CDR3: TGTGCCAGTAGTATATCCGCCGACGGACTGTCATCCTACAATGAGCAGTTCTTC. As protein: CASSISADGLSSYNEQFF.

The chain uses TRBV25-1 and TRBJ2-7, with unresolved D. The CDR3 consists of 14 residues. Germline V lookup: CDR1 MGHDK, CDR2 SYGVNS. Trimming shortened V by 3 bases and J by 0 bases, and 9 bases separated the two germline ends. CDR3 in DNA: TGTGCCAGCAGTGATTCCCTAAGCTCCTACGAGCAGTACTTC. Translated: CASSDSLSSYEQYF.

The chain joins TRBV7-2 to TRBJ2-1; TRBD2 matches 8 bases. Germline V gene data show CDR1 as SGHTA and CDR2 as FQGNSA. The V gene end was trimmed by 3 bases and the J gene end by 15 bases; junction bases not matched to a gene: 10. The CDR3 has 13 amino acids. The CDR3 protein is CASSLGLGKRAFF. The CDR3 nucleotides read TGTGCCAGCAGCTTGGGACTAGGGAAAAGAGCGTTCTTC.

This clone came up a few times. The rearrangement joins TRBV18 to TRBJ2-1; 7 bases line up with TRBD1. The CDR3 length is 14 residues. Trimming at V came to 3 bases and at J to 7 bases, leaving 6 bases not matched to a gene. The V gene's germline CDR1 is KGHSH and CDR2 LQKENI. CDR3 nucleotide sequence: TGTGCCAGCTCACCGATAACAGGGGAGAATGAGCAGTTCTTC. As protein: CASSPITGENEQFF.

This clone was seen once. The rearrangement joins TRBV6-4 to TRBJ2-1, with 9 bases aligning to TRBD2. Germline V gives CDR1 MRHNA, CDR2 SNTAGT. The CDR3 has 15 residues. With 5 bases clipped from V and 7 bases from J, the junction kept 9 bases outside the gene matches. CDR3 DNA: TGTGCCAGCAGTCCTAGCGGGAACACATATAATGAGCAGTTCTTC. It specifies CASSPSGNTYNEQFF.